A single sample is the source of the 7 T cell receptor beta chains below, sequenced in a study of T-cell memory formation after mild COVID-19. TCRdb re-called the 5' RACE reads with MiXCR, one entry per CDR3 protein. Altogether hundreds of thousands of distinct CDR3 sequences are present, around 27% being singletons, with the ten largest covering about 14%. Material: PBMCs or a T cell subset sorted from them (not recorded which). These receptors came from an adult woman who had mild COVID-19 (a few samples of this study predate the infection). Cell type and time point are not known.

There are many counts of this clonotype. The chain combines TRBV7-9 with TRBJ2-7; D is uncertain. Trimming shortened V by 1 base and J by 5 bases, and 12 bases separated the two germline ends. CDR1 SEHNR and CDR2 FQNEAQ come from the germline V gene (reference sequence). The CDR3 loop spans 14 amino acids. CDR3 in DNA: TGTGCCAGCAGCTTAGGGGAATCCCCACACGAGCAGTACTTC. Translated, it gives CASSLGESPHEQYF.

CDR3: CASSLEGSGNEQFF. CDR3 DNA sequence: TGTGCCAGCAGCTTGGAGGGGTCGGGCAATGAGCAGTTCTTC. The V gene is TRBV5-5, the J gene TRBJ2-1, with D perhaps matching TRBD1 (5 bases). The germline gives CDR1 SGHKS, CDR2 YYEKEE (reference sequence). The CDR3 extends over 14 amino acids. Trimming removed 0 bases from V and 6 bases from J, with 10 bases in between.

This clonotype was observed at least ten times. This rearrangement joins TRBV6-5 to TRBJ2-3, with D maybe TRBD1 (5 bases). With 2 bases removed from V and 1 base from J, the gap between germline ends came to 10 bases. Germline CDR1 MNHEY, CDR2 SVGAGI. There are 15 residues in the CDR3. The CDR3 here is CASSYKGLGTDTQYF. CDR3 coding DNA: TGTGCCAGCAGTTACAAGGGGTTGGGCACAGATACGCAGTATTTT.

This chain joins TRBV7-9 and TRBJ2-3; TRBD2 matches at 8 bases. The CDR3 is 16 amino acids. J lost 1 base, V lost 5 bases, and 8 bases had no gene match. CDR1 is SEHNR, CDR2 FQNEAQ, per germline (reference sequence). The CDR3 DNA sequence: TGTGCCAGCAGCCGACGGGAGGGTCTGGGCACAGATACGCAGTATTTT. Its protein product is CASSRREGLGTDTQYF.

V usage is TRBV20-1 and J usage is TRBJ1-5; TRBD1 is a possible D gene (6 bases). Per germline, CDR1 DFQATT and CDR2 SNEGSKA (reference sequence). This CDR3 comprises 16 residues. V dropped 2 bases and J dropped 0 bases, with 14 bases sitting between them. Here the CDR3 reads CSARILGARSNQPQHF. The CDR3 DNA reads TGCAGTGCTAGAATCTTGGGGGCGCGTAGCAATCAGCCCCAGCATTTT.

This chain links TRBV30 with TRBJ1-2, with D tentatively TRBD1 (6 bases). CDR1 is GTSNPN and CDR2 is SVGIG in the germline V gene (reference sequence). The CDR3 spans 13 residues. The V end lost 5 bases, the J end lost 4 bases, and 14 bases lay between the germline ends. The CDR3 DNA reads as TGTGCCTGGTACGGGACACGGCCCTATGGCTACACCTTC. It encodes CAWYGTRPYGYTF.

V is TRBV5-1 and J is TRBJ2-3; D possibly corresponds to TRBD2 (6 bases). This CDR3 has 15 amino acids. CDR1 and CDR2 (germline): SGHRS, YFSETQ. V lost 1 base, J lost 3 bases, and 12 bases lay in between. CDR3: CASSLWDSRTDTQYF. CDR3 nucleotides: TGCGCCAGCAGCTTGTGGGACTCTAGGACAGATACGCAGTATTTT.